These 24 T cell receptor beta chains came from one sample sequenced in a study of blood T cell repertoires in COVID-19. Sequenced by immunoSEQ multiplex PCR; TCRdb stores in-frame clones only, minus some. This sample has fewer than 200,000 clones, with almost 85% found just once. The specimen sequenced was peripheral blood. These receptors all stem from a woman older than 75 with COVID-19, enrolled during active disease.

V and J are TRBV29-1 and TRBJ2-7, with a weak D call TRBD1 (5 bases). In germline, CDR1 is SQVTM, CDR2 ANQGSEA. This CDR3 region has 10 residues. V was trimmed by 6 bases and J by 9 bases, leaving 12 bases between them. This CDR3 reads CSVILGVQYF. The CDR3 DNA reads TGCAGCGTCATCCTAGGGGTGCAGTACTTC.

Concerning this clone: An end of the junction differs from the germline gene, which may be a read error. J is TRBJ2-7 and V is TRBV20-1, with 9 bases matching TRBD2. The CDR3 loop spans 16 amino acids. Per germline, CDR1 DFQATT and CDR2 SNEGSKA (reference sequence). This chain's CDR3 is CSASLGAGTSSHEQYF. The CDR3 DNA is TGCAGTGCTAGTCTTGGAGCCGGGACTAGCTCCCACGAGCAGTACTTC.

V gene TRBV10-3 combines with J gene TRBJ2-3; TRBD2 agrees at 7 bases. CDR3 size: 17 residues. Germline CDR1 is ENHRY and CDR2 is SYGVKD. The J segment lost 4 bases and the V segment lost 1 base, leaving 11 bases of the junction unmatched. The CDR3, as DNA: TGTGCCATCAGTGAGTTTAGTCGGCAGGGAGGGGCAGATACGCAGTATTTT. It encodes CAISEFSRQGGADTQYF.

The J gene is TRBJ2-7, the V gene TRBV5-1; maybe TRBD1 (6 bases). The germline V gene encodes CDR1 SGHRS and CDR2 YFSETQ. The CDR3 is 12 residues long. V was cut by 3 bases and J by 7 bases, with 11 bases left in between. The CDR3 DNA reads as TGCGCCAGCAGCTCGCAGGGGTTGGAGCAGTACTTC. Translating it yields CASSSQGLEQYF. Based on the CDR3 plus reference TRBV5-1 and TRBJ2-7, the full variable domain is KAGVTQTPRYLIKTRGQQVTLSCSPISGHRSVSWYQQTPGQGLQFLFEYFSETQRNKGNFPGRFSGRQFSNSRSEMNVSTLELGDSALYLCASSSQGLEQYFGPGTRLTVT.

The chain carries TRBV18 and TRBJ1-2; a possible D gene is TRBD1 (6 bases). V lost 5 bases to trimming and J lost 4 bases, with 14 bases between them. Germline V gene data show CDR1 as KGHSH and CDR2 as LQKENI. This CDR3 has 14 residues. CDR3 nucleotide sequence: TGTGCCAGCTCAAGAACCGGGACAAGCTATGGCTACACCTTC. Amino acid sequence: CASSRTGTSYGYTF.

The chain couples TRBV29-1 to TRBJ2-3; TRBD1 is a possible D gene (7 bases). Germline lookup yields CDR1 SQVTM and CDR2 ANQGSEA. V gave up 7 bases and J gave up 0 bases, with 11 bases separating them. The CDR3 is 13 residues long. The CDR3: CSGGDSSTDTQYF. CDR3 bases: TGCAGCGGCGGGGACAGTAGCACAGATACGCAGTATTTT.

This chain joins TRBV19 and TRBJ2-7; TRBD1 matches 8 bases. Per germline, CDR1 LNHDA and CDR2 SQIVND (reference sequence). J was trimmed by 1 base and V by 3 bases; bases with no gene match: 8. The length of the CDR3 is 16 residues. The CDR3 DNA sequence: TGTGCCAGTAGTATGCCGACAGGGGCGGGGTCCTACGAGCAGTACTTC. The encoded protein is CASSMPTGAGSYEQYF.

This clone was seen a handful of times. CDR3 in amino acids: CASSAYRGMNTEAFF. As DNA, the CDR3 is TGTGCCAGCAGCGCGTACAGGGGGATGAACACTGAAGCTTTCTTT. The chain is built from TRBV9 and TRBJ1-1, with 8 bases lining up with TRBD1. Trimming removed 3 bases from V and 0 bases from J; junction bases left unmatched: 4. The CDR3 covers 15 residues. CDR1 is SGDLS and CDR2 is YYNGEE in the germline V gene.

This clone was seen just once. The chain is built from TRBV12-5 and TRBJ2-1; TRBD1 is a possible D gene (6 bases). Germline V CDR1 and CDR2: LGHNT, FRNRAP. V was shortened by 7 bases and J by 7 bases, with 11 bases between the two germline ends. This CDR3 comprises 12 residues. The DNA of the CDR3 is TGTGCTAGTGAAAAACAGGGAAATGAGCAGTTCTTC. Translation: CASEKQGNEQFF.

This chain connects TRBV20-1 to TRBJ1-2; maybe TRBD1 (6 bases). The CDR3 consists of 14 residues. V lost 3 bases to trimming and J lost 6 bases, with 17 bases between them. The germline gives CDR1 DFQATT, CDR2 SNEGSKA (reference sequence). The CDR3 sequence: CSASIGGVLDGYTF. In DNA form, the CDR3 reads TGCAGTGCTAGTATTGGGGGCGTTCTGGATGGCTACACCTTC.

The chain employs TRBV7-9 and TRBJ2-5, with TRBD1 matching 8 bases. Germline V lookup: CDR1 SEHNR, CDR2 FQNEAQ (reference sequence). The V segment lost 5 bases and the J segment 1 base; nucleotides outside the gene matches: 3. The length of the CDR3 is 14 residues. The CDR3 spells CASSRDRGQETQYF. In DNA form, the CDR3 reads TGTGCCAGCAGCCGCGACAGGGGCCAAGAGACCCAGTACTTC.

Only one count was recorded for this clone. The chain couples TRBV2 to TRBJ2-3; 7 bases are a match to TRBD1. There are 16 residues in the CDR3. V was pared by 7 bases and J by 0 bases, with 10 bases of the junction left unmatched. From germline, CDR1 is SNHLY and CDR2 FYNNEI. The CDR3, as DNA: TGTGCCAGCACTCGACAGGGCCGGAGGAGCACAGATACGCAGTATTTT. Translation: CASTRQGRRSTDTQYF.

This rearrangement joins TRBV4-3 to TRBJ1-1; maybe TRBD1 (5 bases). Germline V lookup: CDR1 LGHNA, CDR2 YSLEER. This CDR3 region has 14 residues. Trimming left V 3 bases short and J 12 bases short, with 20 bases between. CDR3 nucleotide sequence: TGCGCCAGCAGCCAGGACCCCAGGCGGGGGGAGTCTTTCTTT. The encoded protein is CASSQDPRRGESFF.

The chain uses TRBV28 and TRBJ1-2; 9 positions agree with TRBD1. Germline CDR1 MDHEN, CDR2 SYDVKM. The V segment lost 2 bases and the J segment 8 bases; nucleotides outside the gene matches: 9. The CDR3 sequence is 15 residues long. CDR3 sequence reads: CASSLTTGTGPGYTF. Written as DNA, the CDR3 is TGTGCCAGCAGTTTAACCACCGGGACAGGGCCCGGCTACACCTTC.

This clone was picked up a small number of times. CDR3: CASSPRGWDRDNEQYF. Here the CDR3 DNA reads TGTGCCAGCAGCCCACGGGGGTGGGACAGGGACAACGAGCAGTACTTC. The chain recombines TRBV9 with TRBJ2-7; 9 bases match TRBD1. The CDR3 totals 16 residues. V shed 4 bases and J 5 bases; nucleotides not matched to a gene: 13. Per the germline V gene, CDR1 is SGDLS and CDR2 is YYNGEE.

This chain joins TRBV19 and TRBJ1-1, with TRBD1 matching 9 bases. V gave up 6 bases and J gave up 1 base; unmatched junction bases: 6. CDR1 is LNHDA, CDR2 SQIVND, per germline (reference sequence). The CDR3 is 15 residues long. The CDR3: CASRQGAGRNTEAFF. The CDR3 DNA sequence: TGTGCCAGTAGACAGGGGGCTGGGAGGAACACTGAAGCTTTCTTT. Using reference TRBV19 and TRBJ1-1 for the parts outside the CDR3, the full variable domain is DGGITQSPKYLFRKEGQNVTLSCEQNLNHDAMYWYRQDPGQGLRLIYYSQIVNDFQKGDIAEGYSVSREKKESFPLTVTSAQKNPTAFYLCASRQGAGRNTEAFFGQGTRLTVV.

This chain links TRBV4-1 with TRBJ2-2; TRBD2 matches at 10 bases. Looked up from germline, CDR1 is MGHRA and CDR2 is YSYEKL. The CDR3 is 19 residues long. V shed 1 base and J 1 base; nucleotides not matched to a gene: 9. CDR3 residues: CASSQVAGGLSLNTGELFF. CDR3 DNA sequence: TGCGCCAGCAGCCAAGTAGCGGGGGGCCTATCACTGAACACCGGGGAGCTGTTTTTT.

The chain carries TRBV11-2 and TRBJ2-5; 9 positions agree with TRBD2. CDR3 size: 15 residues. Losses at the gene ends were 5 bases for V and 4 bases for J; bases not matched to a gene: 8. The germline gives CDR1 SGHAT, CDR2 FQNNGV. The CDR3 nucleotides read TGTGCCAGCAGCAGGGGCGGGACTAGCCCAGAGACCCAGTACTTC. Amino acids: CASSRGGTSPETQYF.

The chain's CDR3 is CASSAAGTGAHQPQHF. The CDR3 DNA sequence: TGTGCCAGTAGTGCAGCCGGGACAGGGGCCCATCAGCCCCAGCATTTT. The gene calls are TRBV19 and TRBJ1-5; 10 bases fit TRBD1. Germline V gene data show CDR1 as LNHDA and CDR2 as SQIVND (reference sequence). Trimming removed 5 bases from V and 5 bases from J; junction bases left unmatched: 9. The CDR3 sequence is 16 residues long.

DNA for the CDR3: TGTGCCAGCAGCGTAGGGTTAGCGGCTAGCTCCTACGAGCAGTACTTC. This encodes CASSVGLAASSYEQYF. The genes are TRBV9 and TRBJ2-7; D is perhaps TRBD2 (6 bases). The CDR3 totals 16 residues. In germline, CDR1 is SGDLS, CDR2 YYNGEE. V was clipped by 0 bases and J by 0 bases, with 13 bases between them.

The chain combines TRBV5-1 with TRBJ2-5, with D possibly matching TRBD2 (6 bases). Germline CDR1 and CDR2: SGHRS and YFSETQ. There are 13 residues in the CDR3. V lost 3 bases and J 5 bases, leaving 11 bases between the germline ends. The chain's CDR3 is CASSYGGSETQYF. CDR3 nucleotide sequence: TGCGCCAGCAGCTATGGGGGGAGTGAGACCCAGTACTTC.

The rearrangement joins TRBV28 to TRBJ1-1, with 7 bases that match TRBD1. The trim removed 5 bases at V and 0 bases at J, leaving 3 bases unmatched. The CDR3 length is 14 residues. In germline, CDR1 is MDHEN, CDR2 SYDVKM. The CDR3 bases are TGTGCCAGCAGTACAGGGGAAATGAACACTGAAGCTTTCTTT. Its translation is CASSTGEMNTEAFF.

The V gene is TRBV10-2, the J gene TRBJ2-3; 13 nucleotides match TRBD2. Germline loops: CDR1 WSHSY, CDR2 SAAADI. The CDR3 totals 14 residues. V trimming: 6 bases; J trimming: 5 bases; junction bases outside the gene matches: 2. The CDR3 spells CASRGLAGLDTQYF. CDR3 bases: TGCGCCAGCAGGGGACTAGCGGGATTAGATACGCAGTATTTT.

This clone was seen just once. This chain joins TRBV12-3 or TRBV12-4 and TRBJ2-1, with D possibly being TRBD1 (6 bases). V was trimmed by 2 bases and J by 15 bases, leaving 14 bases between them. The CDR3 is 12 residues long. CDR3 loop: CASSLRQAGAFF. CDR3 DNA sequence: TGTGCCAGCAGTTTAAGACAGGCCGGGGCGTTCTTC.